Listed below are T cell receptor beta chains from one sample, sequenced in a study of OX40 agonist ivuxolimab in advanced cancers. The assay was immunoSEQ multiplex PCR, and TCRdb's table has in-frame clones only and misses some. The table has roughly 90,000 clones, under 95% seen once; the top ten hold 8.7%. The input for sequencing was CD4+ or CD8+ T cells sorted from blood, taken in a trial of the OX40 agonist ivuxolimab. The receptors shown here come from an adult with an advanced solid tumor such as melanoma, head and neck, liver or kidney cancer. The CDR3 runs from the conserved cysteine through the conserved F or W. Each record gives: clone size, J gene, D gene, V gene, CDR3 length, CDR3 DNA, CDR3 protein. A D gene is named only where the DNA matches it firmly. Size is stated for part of the rows, as once, few or many counts, or as a class when the clone is expanded.

abundance: .
j_gene: TRBJ1-1
d_gene: .
v_gene: TRBV4-1
len: 13
CDR3nt: TGCGCCAGCAGCAGAGGACAGTCCACTGAAGCTTTCTTT
CDR3aa: CASSRGQSTEAFF

abundance: .
j_gene: TRBJ2-7
d_gene: TRBD2
v_gene: TRBV30
len: 14
CDR3nt: TGTGCCTGGAGTGCCGGTCGGGGGGCCTACGAGCAGTACTTC
CDR3aa: CAWSAGRGAYEQYF

abundance: .
j_gene: TRBJ2-2
d_gene: .
v_gene: TRBV7-9
len: 16
CDR3nt: TGTGCCAGCAGGCCTAAACTTCAGAGAAACACCGGGGAGCTGTTTTTT
CDR3aa: CASRPKLQRNTGELFF

abundance: .
j_gene: TRBJ1-1
d_gene: .
v_gene: TRBV30
len: 14
CDR3nt: TGTGCCTGGAGTGGCGGGTACATGAACACTGAAGCTTTCTTT
CDR3aa: CAWSGGYMNTEAFF

abundance: .
j_gene: TRBJ2-2
d_gene: .
v_gene: TRBV4-1
len: 14
CDR3nt: TGCGCCAGCAGCCCGTACGGCGGCACCGGGGAGCTGTTTTTT
CDR3aa: CASSPYGGTGELFF

abundance: .
j_gene: TRBJ2-5
d_gene: .
v_gene: TRBV7-6
len: 16
CDR3nt: TGTGCCAGCAGCTTAGCCACACCAACCCCGGGAGAGACCCAGTACTTC
CDR3aa: CASSLATPTPGETQYF

abundance: .
j_gene: TRBJ2-1
d_gene: .
v_gene: TRBV7-3
len: 15
CDR3nt: TGTGCCAGCAGTCAAACCGGGACCCACAGGGATGAGCAGTTCTTC
CDR3aa: CASSQTGTHRDEQFF

abundance: .
j_gene: TRBJ1-2
d_gene: .
v_gene: TRBV5-1
len: 14
CDR3nt: TGCGCCAGCAGTAGGTCAGAGCTAAACTATGGCTACACCTTC
CDR3aa: CASSRSELNYGYTF

abundance: .
j_gene: TRBJ2-2
d_gene: TRBD1
v_gene: TRBV7-9
len: 16
CDR3nt: TGTGCCAGCAGCTCCACGGACAGGGGACGCGCCGGGGAGCTGTTTTTT
CDR3aa: CASSSTDRGRAGELFF

abundance: .
j_gene: TRBJ2-7
d_gene: .
v_gene: TRBV19
len: 11
CDR3nt: TGTGCCAGTAGTACTGCCTACGAGCAGTACTTC
CDR3aa: CASSTAYEQYF

abundance: .
j_gene: TRBJ2-1
d_gene: .
v_gene: TRBV4-1
len: 14
CDR3nt: TGCGCCAGCAGCCAAGATAACCTAGCTTGGGATCCGTTCTTC
CDR3aa: CASSQDNLAWDPFF

abundance: .
j_gene: TRBJ2-1
d_gene: TRBD2
v_gene: TRBV6-4
len: 15
CDR3nt: TGTGCCAGCAGTGAGCGGACTAGCGGGGACAATGAGCAGTTCTTC
CDR3aa: CASSERTSGDNEQFF

abundance: .
j_gene: TRBJ2-3
d_gene: .
v_gene: TRBV9
len: 12
CDR3nt: TGTGCCAGCAGCGTCATCGCGGATACGCAGTATTTT
CDR3aa: CASSVIADTQYF

abundance: .
j_gene: TRBJ2-7
d_gene: .
v_gene: TRBV11-3
len: 13
CDR3nt: TGTGCCAGCAGCTTAGGTGCAGTATACGAGCAGTACTTC
CDR3aa: CASSLGAVYEQYF

abundance: .
j_gene: TRBJ1-4
d_gene: TRBD1
v_gene: TRBV28
len: 15
CDR3nt: TGTGCCAGCAGCCGGGACAGGGGTATAAGTGAAAAACTGTTTTTT
CDR3aa: CASSRDRGISEKLFF

abundance: .
j_gene: TRBJ2-7
d_gene: .
v_gene: TRBV4-1
len: 15
CDR3nt: TGCGCCAGCAGCCAAGACGGGTGGGGGAACTACGAGCAGTACTTC
CDR3aa: CASSQDGWGNYEQYF

abundance: few
j_gene: TRBJ1-2
d_gene: .
v_gene: TRBV28
len: 15
CDR3nt: TGTGCCAGCAGTCCTCCACGGGACCTAGGTAAAGGCTACACCTTC
CDR3aa: CASSPPRDLGKGYTF

abundance: .
j_gene: TRBJ1-5
d_gene: TRBD1
v_gene: TRBV19
len: 17
CDR3nt: TGTGCCAGTAGTCCCCAGGGGGGACGGGATAGCAATCAGCCCCAGCATTTT
CDR3aa: CASSPQGGRDSNQPQHF

abundance: .
j_gene: TRBJ2-1
d_gene: TRBD2
v_gene: TRBV10-1
len: 15
CDR3nt: TGCGCCAGCAGTGAGCGCGGGAGGTCCTACAATGAGCAGTTCTTC
CDR3aa: CASSERGRSYNEQFF

abundance: .
j_gene: TRBJ2-1
d_gene: .
v_gene: TRBV5-1
len: 14
CDR3nt: TGCGCCAGCAGCTTGGTGGGACCCTTCAATGAGCAGTTCTTC
CDR3aa: CASSLVGPFNEQFF

abundance: .
j_gene: TRBJ2-7
d_gene: TRBD1
v_gene: TRBV30
len: 16
CDR3nt: TGTGCCTGGAGTGCTGGCCGACAGGGGGGGGTGTACGAGCAGTACTTC
CDR3aa: CAWSAGRQGGVYEQYF

abundance: .
j_gene: TRBJ2-1
d_gene: TRBD1
v_gene: TRBV6-1
len: 16
CDR3nt: TGTGCCAGCAGTGGACTACCCTGGACAGGATACAATGAGCAGTTCTTC
CDR3aa: CASSGLPWTGYNEQFF

abundance: .
j_gene: TRBJ2-2
d_gene: TRBD1
v_gene: TRBV5-1
len: 16
CDR3nt: TGCGCCAGCAGCTTTCTAGGGGGCGCGGACACCGGGGAGCTGTTTTTT
CDR3aa: CASSFLGGADTGELFF

abundance: .
j_gene: TRBJ1-1
d_gene: TRBD1
v_gene: TRBV6-5
len: 14
CDR3nt: TGTGCCAGCAGTTACGTCAGGGGGGACACTGAAGCTTTCTTT
CDR3aa: CASSYVRGDTEAFF

abundance: once
j_gene: TRBJ2-2
d_gene: .
v_gene: TRBV2
len: 12
CDR3nt: TGTGCCAGCAGTACTTGGACCGGGGAGCTGTTTTTT
CDR3aa: CASSTWTGELFF

abundance: .
j_gene: TRBJ2-2
d_gene: TRBD2
v_gene: TRBV6-1
len: 16
CDR3nt: TGTGCCAGCAGTGGCCGCGGGAGGGACGCTACCGGGGAGCTGTTTTTT
CDR3aa: CASSGRGRDATGELFF

abundance: .
j_gene: TRBJ1-1
d_gene: .
v_gene: TRBV27
len: 14
CDR3nt: TGTGCCAGCAGTTTAGTCCCAGGGAATCCCTCAGCTTTCTTT
CDR3aa: CASSLVPGNPSAFF

abundance: .
j_gene: TRBJ2-1
d_gene: .
v_gene: TRBV6-6
len: 14
CDR3nt: TGTGCCAGCAGTTACGAGGGAGACCACAATGAGCAGTTCTTC
CDR3aa: CASSYEGDHNEQFF

abundance: .
j_gene: TRBJ1-2
d_gene: .
v_gene: TRBV6-6
len: 14
CDR3nt: TGTGCCAGCAGTTTAGACCCGAACGGCTATGGCTACACCTTC
CDR3aa: CASSLDPNGYGYTF

abundance: .
j_gene: TRBJ2-1
d_gene: .
v_gene: TRBV7-9
len: 13
CDR3nt: TGTGCCAGCAGCTCTGTAAATTACAATGAGCAGTTCTTC
CDR3aa: CASSSVNYNEQFF

abundance: .
j_gene: TRBJ1-2
d_gene: .
v_gene: TRBV5-5
len: 15
CDR3nt: TGTGCCAGCAGCCTTGGGGACGGAGTAGACTATGGCTACACCTTC
CDR3aa: CASSLGDGVDYGYTF

abundance: once
j_gene: TRBJ2-2
d_gene: .
v_gene: TRBV6-5
len: 14
CDR3nt: TGTGCCAGCAGTACAGGGCCGGGAGGAGGGGAGCTGTTTTTT
CDR3aa: CASSTGPGGGELFF